What follows are 7 T cell receptor beta chains derived from one specimen sequenced in a study of T cells after yellow fever vaccination. A single record per CDR3 protein comes from TCRdb applying MiXCR to the 5' RACE reads. The repertoire includes approximately 150,000 distinct CDR3 sequences, roughly 8% of them detected once, and roughly 0.73% sits in the top ten. Source: CD4+ T cells sorted from PBMCs, taken 5 days after the yellow fever booster vaccination. All receptors come from a man aged 25-40 years who received the YFV17D yellow fever vaccine.

Many counts were recorded for this clonotype. V usage is TRBV7-8 and J usage is TRBJ1-3; unclear D gene. Germline CDR1 is SGHVS and CDR2 is FQNEAQ. V was shortened by 4 bases and J by 0 bases, with 13 bases between the two germline ends. This CDR3 contains 16 residues. The CDR3, as DNA: TGTGCCAGCAGCTCCCGTCTGGGGAACTCTGGAAACACCATATATTTT. Its translation is CASSSRLGNSGNTIYF.

The chain couples TRBV20-1 to TRBJ2-2; a weak D match, TRBD2 (7 bases). This CDR3 is built from 15 residues. Germline CDR1 DFQATT, CDR2 SNEGSKA (reference sequence). V lost 3 bases and J 6 bases, leaving 17 bases between the germline ends. In DNA form, the CDR3 reads TGCAGTGCTAGGGATTTGGGAGGGGGGCCCGGGGAGCTGTTTTTT. The encoded protein is CSARDLGGGPGELFF.

This clonotype has ten or more counts. J is TRBJ1-4 and V is TRBV7-2, with D tentatively TRBD1 (5 bases). The CDR3 is 14 residues long. Germline assignment: CDR1 SGHTA and CDR2 FQGNSA. V was cut by 0 bases and J by 7 bases, with 9 bases left in between. CDR3: CASSLAPGGEKLFF. In DNA, the CDR3 is TGTGCCAGCAGCTTAGCGCCTGGGGGTGAAAAACTGTTTTTT. Full variable domain (rest looked up from reference TRBV7-2 and TRBJ1-4): GAGVSQSPSNKVTEKGKDVELRCDPISGHTALYWYRQSLGQGLEFLIYFQGNSAPDKSGLPSDRFSAERTGGSVSTLTIQRTQQEDSAVYLCASSLAPGGEKLFFGSGTQLSVL.

Many counts were recorded for this clonotype. The chain employs TRBV20-1 and TRBJ2-1; TRBD2 might be the D (5 bases). Between the trimmed V and J ends, which lost 5 bases and 8 bases, there was a span of 16 bases. This CDR3 has 13 residues. Germline CDR1 DFQATT, CDR2 SNEGSKA (reference sequence). CDR3 in DNA: TGCAGTGCTGGGAGCGGACCTCTGGATGAGCAGTTCTTC. This gives the protein CSAGSGPLDEQFF.

This clonotype has more than one count but fewer than ten. The chain is built from TRBV5-4 and TRBJ2-3; 9 nucleotides match TRBD2. Germline loops: CDR1 SGHNT, CDR2 YYREEE (reference sequence). Unmatched junction bases numbered 4, after V lost 2 bases and J lost 0 bases. This CDR3 is 16 amino acids long. CDR3 nucleotide sequence: TGTGCCAGCAGCTTCGGAAGCGGGAGGAGCACAGATACGCAGTATTTT. Translated: CASSFGSGRSTDTQYF.

This clonotype was counted only a few times. This chain links TRBV19 with TRBJ1-5, with TRBD1 as a possible D gene (6 bases). CDR3 size: 14 residues. V was clipped by 5 bases and J by 3 bases, with 11 bases between them. From germline, CDR1 is LNHDA and CDR2 SQIVND (reference sequence). CDR3 sequence (DNA): TGTGCCAGTAGTCTCCGACAGGTCAATCAGCCCCAGCATTTT. It codes for CASSLRQVNQPQHF.

This clonotype was seen a handful of times. V gene TRBV6-2 or TRBV6-3 combines with J gene TRBJ2-7, with 7 positions matching TRBD2. CDR1 is MNHEY and CDR2 is SVGEGT in the germline V gene. This CDR3 is 14 amino acids long. Germline trimming cut 2 bases from V and 2 bases from J; bases unmatched to any gene: 3. CDR3 nucleotide sequence: TGTGCCAGCAGTTACCCCAGCGGGGCCTACGAGCAGTACTTC. It encodes CASSYPSGAYEQYF.